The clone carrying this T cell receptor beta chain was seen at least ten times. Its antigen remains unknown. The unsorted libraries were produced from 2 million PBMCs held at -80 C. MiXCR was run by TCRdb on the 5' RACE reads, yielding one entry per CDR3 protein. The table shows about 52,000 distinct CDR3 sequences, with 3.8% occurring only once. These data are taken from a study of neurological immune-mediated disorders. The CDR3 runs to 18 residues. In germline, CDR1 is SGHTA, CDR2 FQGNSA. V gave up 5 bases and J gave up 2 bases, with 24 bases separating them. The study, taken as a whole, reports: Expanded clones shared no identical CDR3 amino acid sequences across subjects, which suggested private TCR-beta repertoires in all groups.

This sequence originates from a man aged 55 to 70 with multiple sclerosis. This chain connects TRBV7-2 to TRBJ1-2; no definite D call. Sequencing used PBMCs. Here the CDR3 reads CASSLPSAGPQWNYGYTF. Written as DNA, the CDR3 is TGTGCCAGCAGCCTCCCCAGCGCAGGCCCACAATGGAACTATGGCTACACCTTC.